Given below is one T cell receptor beta chain in context. The antigen remains unidentified. The data stem from a study of T cell responses to AZD1222 COVID-19 vaccine. Study-wide context: The analysis combined second doses at about 4 or about 12 weeks.

General study findings and limits: Every sample of the repertoires postdated the peak T cell response.

Per the germline V gene, CDR1 is KGHDR and CDR2 is SFDVKD. This CDR3 comprises 16 residues. Trimming left V 0 bases short and J 2 bases short, with 10 bases between. Only in-frame clones appear in the TCRdb table, and some are missing; sequencing was by immunoSEQ multiplex PCR. The table lists 130,000 to 150,000 clones, more than 70% of them singletons. The source of this sequence is an adult in good health. This sequence joins TRBV24-1 and TRBJ2-1; TRBD1 might be the D (6 bases). The input for sequencing was peripheral blood, taken on day 0 of AZD1222 vaccination. CDR3 in amino acids: CATSDLIGGPYNEQFF. DNA for the CDR3: TGTGCCACCAGTGATTTGATAGGGGGTCCCTACAATGAGCAGTTCTTC.